The T cell receptor beta chain under discussion was sequenced for a study of graft-versus-host responses after intestinal transplantation. This CDR3 has 15 amino acids. Per the germline V gene, CDR1 is SGHKS and CDR2 is YYEKEE (reference sequence). V lost 5 bases and J lost 0, with 12 bases in between. The table came from immunoSEQ multiplex PCR; TCRdb's copy has only in-frame clones and leaves some out. This sample carries 30,000 to 45,000 clones, about 93% of them seen once, and the ten largest clones take about 19%. About this clone: Its antigen is unidentified.

General study findings and limits: Early declines in HvG clones that occurred post-transplant were associated with peak circulating GvH clone levels. GvH clones appeared in recipient marrow, some first in ileum or blood.

The source material was unstimulated CD8+ T cells sorted from spleen or lymph node cells, sampled before transplant. The clonotype comes from a human donor who was the organ donor for an intestinal transplant. The chain combines TRBV5-5 with TRBJ1-3; unclear D gene. The CDR3 coding sequence is TGTGCCAGCAGTCCGGCCTCGGCCTCTGGAAACACCATATATTTT. Translation: CASSPASASGNTIYF.